This entry lists 8 T cell receptor beta chains sequenced from one sample in a study of T cell repertoires in cytomegalovirus infection. TCRdb analysed the reads with MiXCR anew, one entry per CDR3 protein. Of 250,000 to 300,000 distinct CDR3 sequences listed, 12% to 15% are singletons. Sequenced: PBMCs. These receptors were taken from a human donor in good health (CMV status not recorded). Some clones in this sample may be carry-over from other donors' samples.

This chain connects TRBV5-1 to TRBJ1-1, with 7 positions matching TRBD1. The CDR3 contains 15 residues. After removal of 2 bases from V and 6 bases from J, the junction contained 10 bases not matched to a gene. From germline, CDR1 is SGHRS and CDR2 YFSETQ. In DNA form, the CDR3 reads TGCGCCAGCAGCTTTGCCAGGGGGGCGCGGGCTGAAGCTTTCTTT. Its translation: CASSFARGARAEAFF. Complete variable domain (other parts from reference TRBV5-1 and TRBJ1-1): KAGVTQTPRYLIKTRGQQVTLSCSPISGHRSVSWYQQTPGQGLQFLFEYFSETQRNKGNFPGRFSGRQFSNSRSEMNVSTLELGDSALYLCASSFARGARAEAFFGQGTRLTVV.

This clonotype occurred many times. This chain uses TRBV7-3 with TRBJ2-1; D is unclear. Germline CDR1 SGHTA, CDR2 FQGTGA. The V gene lost 4 bases and the J gene lost 0 bases, with 16 bases spanning the gap. CDR3 size: 17 residues. Here the CDR3 DNA reads TGTGCCAGCAGCTCCTCCCCCCCAGTCAGCTCCTACAATGAGCAGTTCTTC. Translation gives CASSSSPPVSSYNEQFF.

This clonotype was counted once. This may come from a read error, since a much larger clone is one base off. The conserved closing phenylalanine or tryptophan is absent in this CDR3, likely reflecting a read error. V is TRBV6-5 and J is TRBJ1-1; perhaps TRBD1 as D (6 bases). Trimming cost V 6 bases and J 1 base, with 15 bases left between them. In germline, CDR1 is MNHEY, CDR2 SVGAGI. The CDR3 length is 15 residues. The CDR3 is CASREAGTSNTEAFV. The CDR3, as DNA: TGTGCCAGCAGGGAGGCCGGGACATCGAACACTGAAGCTTTCGTT.

This clonotype showed up just a few times. The chain employs TRBV25-1 and TRBJ2-1, with D unresolved. Per the germline V gene, CDR1 is MGHDK and CDR2 is SYGVNS. CDR3 size: 15 residues. Deletions cut 3 bases from V and 5 bases from J, with 14 bases between. The CDR3 nucleotides read TGTGCCAGCAGTGAGACCCTCCCGTCCCACAATGAGCAGTTCTTC. It codes for CASSETLPSHNEQFF. Complete variable domain (other parts from reference TRBV25-1 and TRBJ2-1): EADIYQTPRYLVIGTGKKITLECSQTMGHDKMYWYQQDPGMELHLIHYSYGVNSTEKGDLSSESTVSRIRTEHFPLTLESARPSHTSQYLCASSETLPSHNEQFFGPGTRLTVL.

The chain links TRBV20-1 to TRBJ2-5; 10 bases map to TRBD2. V trimming: 6 bases; J trimming: 6 bases; junction bases outside the gene matches: 4. Germline CDR1 reads DFQATT; CDR2 reads SNEGSKA (reference sequence). The CDR3 consists of 12 residues. CDR3 DNA: TGCAGTGCACGAGCGGGGGGGCAGACCCAGTACTTC. Amino acids: CSARAGGQTQYF.

This clonotype was seen at least ten times. The chain has TRBV5-5 and TRBJ2-3, with a weak D call TRBD1 (6 bases). V was cut by 0 bases and J by 2 bases, with 10 bases left in between. This CDR3 comprises 15 residues. Germline loops: CDR1 SGHKS, CDR2 YYEKEE (reference sequence). Here the CDR3 reads CASSLGWGHTDTQYF. The CDR3, as DNA: TGTGCCAGCAGCTTGGGATGGGGACACACAGATACGCAGTATTTT.

The chain recombines TRBV10-3 with TRBJ2-6; 8 positions agree with TRBD1. With 10 bases clipped from V and 1 base from J, the junction kept 9 bases outside the gene matches. The CDR3 covers 16 residues. Germline-derived CDR1 and CDR2 are ENHRY and SYGVKD. DNA of the CDR3: TGTGCCACCGACACAGGGGGGCTGTCTGGGGCCAACGTCCTGACTTTC. Its protein product is CATDTGGLSGANVLTF.

This clonotype came up many times. The chain uses TRBV7-2 and TRBJ1-5; D unclear. V lost 2 bases and J 3 bases, leaving 5 bases between the germline ends. Germline values: CDR1 SGHTA, CDR2 FQGNSA. The CDR3 consists of 13 residues. Here the CDR3 reads CASSLFHNQPQHF. CDR3 DNA: TGTGCCAGCAGCTTATTTCACAATCAGCCCCAGCATTTT.